What follows describes a single T cell receptor beta chain. Its specificity is not known. This entry is derived from a study of cytomegalovirus exposure and HLA in healthy donors. Study findings and constraints: Productive rates of about 90% or about 30% were seen for most TCR beta V segments in an earlier analysis. A later analysis linked a missense DCLRE1C variant to TCR beta V- and J-gene trimming.

Germline V CDR1 and CDR2: MRHNA, SNTAGT. Trimming stripped 0 bases from V and 2 bases from J, with 4 bases between. This CDR3 has 14 amino acids. 13 Jbeta primers and 60 Vbeta primers were used for the PCR. The data were produced by immunoSEQ multiplex PCR, yet TCRdb's version contains in-frame clones alone and is incomplete. The sample has 150,000 or so clones, around 75% seen once. The sample was PBMCs. This chain joins TRBV6-4 and TRBJ2-2, with D hard to call. The sequence came from a young man in good health and CMV-seropositive. The CDR3 DNA reads as TGTGCCAGCAGTGACTCGCTAAACACCGGGGAGCTGTTTTTT. Translation gives CASSDSLNTGELFF.